Shown below are 22 T cell receptor beta chains from a single sample sequenced in a study of identical twins. In TCRdb, the 5' RACE reads were re-called with MiXCR into one record per CDR3 protein. The table records about 570,000 distinct CDR3 sequences, around a tenth of them present only once. These data are also associated with another study on yellow fever vaccine responses in identical twins.

The sample taken for sequencing was PBMCs. All receptors come from a woman aged 18 to 35 in good health.

The chain employs TRBV30 and TRBJ2-7; 10 bases align to TRBD1. Germline values: CDR1 GTSNPN, CDR2 SVGIG (reference sequence). With 4 bases clipped from V and 3 bases from J, the junction kept 3 bases outside the gene matches. This CDR3 has 13 amino acids. The CDR3 DNA follows: TGTGCCTGGATGCGGGACAGGGGCTACGAGCAGTACTTC. This encodes CAWMRDRGYEQYF.

There are many counts of this clonotype. The chain is built from TRBV6-1 and TRBJ2-5, with unresolved D. Between the trimmed V and J ends, which lost 5 bases and 6 bases, there was a span of 7 bases. The CDR3 is 11 residues long. In germline, CDR1 is MNHNS, CDR2 SASEGT. In nucleotides, the CDR3 is TGTGCCAGCAGTACCGGCCAGACCCAGTACTTC. This sequence encodes CASSTGQTQYF.

The sample holds many counts of this clonotype. The V gene is TRBV28, the J gene TRBJ2-2, with D tentatively TRBD1 (6 bases). This CDR3 is 16 amino acids long. V gave up 5 bases and J gave up 2 bases, with 15 bases separating them. The germline V gene encodes CDR1 MDHEN and CDR2 SYDVKM. This chain's CDR3 is CASSRPGDGNTGELFF. The CDR3 DNA sequence: TGTGCCAGCAGTCGACCAGGGGACGGCAACACCGGGGAGCTGTTTTTT.

Many counts were recorded for this clonotype. The chain has TRBV7-3 and TRBJ2-3; D gene uncertain. Germline CDR1 SGHTA, CDR2 FQGTGA. Deletions cut 0 bases from V and 2 bases from J, with 9 bases between. This CDR3 spans 15 amino acids. Here the CDR3 reads CASSLTGLLTDTQYF. The CDR3 DNA is TGTGCCAGCAGCTTAACGGGCCTTCTCACAGATACGCAGTATTTT.

In this sample, this clonotype turned up many times. This chain links TRBV9 with TRBJ2-5; weak D call: TRBD2 (6 bases). CDR1 and CDR2 (germline): SGDLS, YYNGEE. Deletions cut 0 bases from V and 1 base from J, with 10 bases between. This CDR3 spans 15 amino acids. CDR3 coding DNA: TGTGCCAGCAGCGTAGCCGGGGGTTTCCAAGAGACCCAGTACTTC. Encoded protein: CASSVAGGFQETQYF.

This clonotype came up a few times. This chain uses TRBV4-3 with TRBJ2-3; TRBD1 might be the D (5 bases). The ends were cut back, 0 bases at V and 4 bases at J, with 14 bases in the middle. This CDR3 comprises 16 residues. CDR1 is LGHNA, CDR2 YSLEER, per germline. CDR3 bases: TGCGCCAGCAGCCAAGAGAGAGGAAGGGGCGCAGATACGCAGTATTTT. Amino acid sequence: CASSQERGRGADTQYF.

This clonotype was detected ten times or more. The rearrangement uses TRBV5-6 and TRBJ2-2, with unresolved D. Looked up from germline, CDR1 is SGHDT and CDR2 is YYEEEE. The V gene lost 1 base and the J gene lost 8 bases, with 6 bases spanning the gap. This CDR3 has 12 residues. The CDR3 is CASSLIEGELFF. CDR3 nucleotide sequence: TGTGCCAGCAGCTTGATCGAGGGGGAGCTGTTTTTT. Looking up the rest from reference TRBV5-6 and TRBJ2-2 gives the full variable domain: DAGVTQSPTHLIKTRGQQVTLRCSPKSGHDTVSWYQQALGQGPQFIFQYYEEEERQRGNFPDRFSGHQFPNYSSELNVNALLLGDSALYLCASSLIEGELFFGEGSRLTVL.

This clonotype has a count of ten or more. The gene calls are TRBV12-3 or TRBV12-4 and TRBJ2-7; TRBD1 might be the D (6 bases). This CDR3 comprises 14 residues. V gave up 9 bases and J gave up 2 bases, with 17 bases separating them. CDR3 sequence (DNA): TGTGCCAGTAAAACCGGGACACTGCCCTACGAGCAGTACTTC. It encodes CASKTGTLPYEQYF.

For the CDR3, the DNA is TGTGCCAGCAACGAGGGAACGTACCAAGAGACCCAGTACTTC. Its translation is CASNEGTYQETQYF. This chain uses TRBV2 with TRBJ2-5; D perhaps matches TRBD2 (5 bases). Trimming cost V 7 bases and J 0 bases, with 12 bases left between them. The CDR3 loop spans 14 amino acids. Germline V gene data show CDR1 as SNHLY and CDR2 as FYNNEI.

There are many counts of this clonotype. The chain joins TRBV9 to TRBJ1-1; D unresolved. In germline, CDR1 is SGDLS, CDR2 YYNGEE. V lost 0 bases and J lost 4, with 7 bases in between. The CDR3 is 13 residues long. CDR3 loop: CASSVDLGTEAFF. The CDR3 DNA is TGTGCCAGCAGCGTAGATCTCGGCACTGAAGCTTTCTTT. The complete variable domain, with remaining parts taken from reference TRBV9 and TRBJ1-1, reads DSGVTQTPKHLITATGQRVTLRCSPRSGDLSVYWYQQSLDQGLQFLIQYYNGEERAKGNILERFSAQQFPDLHSELNLSSLELGDSALYFCASSVDLGTEAFFGQGTRLTVV.

V is TRBV27 and J is TRBJ2-2; 7 bases are a match to TRBD1. V shed 3 bases, J shed 1 base, and the junction held 8 bases outside the gene matches. The germline V gene encodes CDR1 MNHEY and CDR2 SMNVEV (reference sequence). The length of the CDR3 is 17 residues. DNA for the CDR3: TGTGCCAGCAGTTTCACGTTCCGGGACAGGAACACCGGGGAGCTGTTTTTT. This codes for CASSFTFRDRNTGELFF.

Many counts were recorded for this clonotype. The genes are TRBV18 and TRBJ2-1, with D possibly matching TRBD2 (6 bases). The CDR3 is 16 amino acids. CDR1 and CDR2 (germline): KGHSH, LQKENI. Trimming took off 5 bases at V and 9 bases at J, with 23 bases between the two ends. The CDR3 DNA reads TGTGCCAGCTCATCCAACCGGGACTTGGGGCCAGGTGAGCAGTTCTTC. It codes for CASSSNRDLGPGEQFF.

This clonotype showed up just a few times. The chain is built from TRBV14 and TRBJ2-7, with 8 nucleotides matching TRBD1. This CDR3 spans 16 amino acids. J was trimmed by 2 bases and V by 4 bases; bases with no gene match: 10. Germline CDR1 is SGHDN and CDR2 is FVKESK. The CDR3 loop is CASSPPQGTGTYEQYF. As DNA, the CDR3 is TGTGCCAGCAGCCCACCCCAGGGGACAGGTACCTACGAGCAGTACTTC.

At least ten counts were recorded for this clonotype. The V gene is TRBV27, the J gene TRBJ2-1; D ambiguous. Between the trimmed V and J ends, which lost 5 bases and 6 bases, there was a span of 8 bases. This CDR3 has 12 residues. CDR1 and CDR2 from the germline V gene are MNHEY and SMNVEV (reference sequence). The CDR3 sequence is CASSDRTNEQFF. The CDR3 DNA follows: TGTGCCAGCAGTGATCGGACCAATGAGCAGTTCTTC.

This clonotype was detected a few times. The gene calls are TRBV6-5 and TRBJ2-3; D uncertain. Trimming stripped 6 bases from V and 6 bases from J, with 10 bases between. The germline V gene encodes CDR1 MNHEY and CDR2 SVGAGI. The CDR3 extends over 12 amino acids. DNA for the CDR3: TGTGCCAGCAGCCCCCAAAGGGATACGCAGTATTTT. As protein: CASSPQRDTQYF.

Note on this clonotype: The junction and the germline gene differ at one end; a read error may be behind it. The V call is TRBV6-4, the J call TRBJ2-1; 7 nucleotides align to TRBD1. The CDR3 totals 19 residues. Germline V gene lookup returns CDR1 MRHNA and CDR2 SNTAGT. CDR3 in DNA: TGTGCCTGCAGCCGAATGAGAGGACAGGCACTCAGCTCCTACAATGAGCAGTTCTTC. Translated: CACSRMRGQALSSYNEQFF.

The V call is TRBV10-3, the J call TRBJ2-5; TRBD1 is a possible D gene (5 bases). The germline gives CDR1 ENHRY, CDR2 SYGVKD. Trimming stripped 6 bases from V and 0 bases from J, with 11 bases between. This CDR3 is 14 amino acids long. In nucleotides, the CDR3 is TGTGCCATCAGGGCCTCGACAGACCAAGAGACCCAGTACTTC. Protein sequence: CAIRASTDQETQYF.

The chain carries TRBV9 and TRBJ2-7; 10 nucleotides line up with TRBD2. There are 14 residues in the CDR3. After removal of 5 bases from V and 7 bases from J, the junction contained 9 bases not matched to a gene. Germline loops: CDR1 SGDLS, CDR2 YYNGEE. For the CDR3, the DNA is TGTGCCAGCAGTGTCAGCGGGGGGGCGGGAGAGCAGTACTTC. Its protein product is CASSVSGGAGEQYF. Combining the CDR3 with reference TRBV9 and TRBJ2-7 gives the whole variable domain DSGVTQTPKHLITATGQRVTLRCSPRSGDLSVYWYQQSLDQGLQFLIQYYNGEERAKGNILERFSAQQFPDLHSELNLSSLELGDSALYFCASSVSGGAGEQYFGPGTRLTVT.

This clonotype came up a few times. The chain uses TRBV5-6 and TRBJ2-5; perhaps TRBD1 as D (6 bases). Germline assignment: CDR1 SGHDT and CDR2 YYEEEE. Trimming took 5 bases from V and 2 from J, leaving 19 bases between them. The CDR3 runs 16 residues. Here the CDR3 DNA reads TGTGCCAGCAGTACCGCAGGGGTTAGCCCACAAGAGACCCAGTACTTC. It encodes CASSTAGVSPQETQYF.

This clonotype was seen ten or more times. V and J are TRBV9 and TRBJ2-3; 8 nucleotides align to TRBD2. V was pared by 2 bases and J by 2 bases, with 7 bases of the junction left unmatched. The CDR3 is 16 residues long. Germline V gene sequence: CDR1 SGDLS, CDR2 YYNGEE. The CDR3 DNA is TGTGCCAGCAGCGTTACTAGCGGTTCCCCCACAGATACGCAGTATTTT. This translates into CASSVTSGSPTDTQYF. Supplemented by reference TRBV9 and TRBJ2-3, the full variable domain reads DSGVTQTPKHLITATGQRVTLRCSPRSGDLSVYWYQQSLDQGLQFLIQYYNGEERAKGNILERFSAQQFPDLHSELNLSSLELGDSALYFCASSVTSGSPTDTQYFGPGTRLTVL.

This clonotype was seen repeatedly, ten times or more. The CDR3 is CASSAQEEFPHNEQFF. The CDR3 DNA reads TGTGCCAGCAGCGCCCAGGAGGAATTCCCCCACAATGAGCAGTTCTTC. The V and J genes are TRBV9 and TRBJ2-1, with D possibly TRBD2 on 5 matching bases. Germline CDR1 SGDLS, CDR2 YYNGEE. The CDR3 runs to 16 residues. Trimming removed 3 bases at V and 5 bases at J, with 18 bases between.

The V gene is TRBV9, the J gene TRBJ1-1; no definite D call. Germline V CDR1 and CDR2: SGDLS, YYNGEE. Trimming stripped 3 bases from V and 2 bases from J, with 14 bases between. The CDR3 loop spans 15 amino acids. CDR3 sequence: CASSARVTRNTEAFF. DNA for the CDR3: TGTGCCAGCAGCGCGAGAGTTACGCGAAACACTGAAGCTTTCTTT. Using reference TRBV9 and TRBJ1-1 for the parts outside the CDR3, the full variable domain is DSGVTQTPKHLITATGQRVTLRCSPRSGDLSVYWYQQSLDQGLQFLIQYYNGEERAKGNILERFSAQQFPDLHSELNLSSLELGDSALYFCASSARVTRNTEAFFGQGTRLTVV.